This T cell receptor beta chain was sequenced during a study of blood T cells in healthy people across ages. The CDR3 spans 12 residues. Trimming shortened V by 5 bases and J by 8 bases, and 12 bases separated the two germline ends. A second 7 to 11 cycle PCR used barcoded and J-beta primers. Each CDR3 protein is one row after TCRdb ran MiXCR on the 5' RACE reads. Here the sample spans roughly 1,800,000 distinct CDR3 sequences, approximately 50% being singletons. Study-wide results and caveats: Comparison with aged donors showed that long-lived donors had more naive CD4+ cells and higher diversity.

A word on this clonotype: Its antigen remains unknown.

The TCR originated in a woman in her thirties or forties in good health. The sequenced sample consisted of blood. The gene calls are TRBV12-3 or TRBV12-4 and TRBJ1-2, with D uncertain. The DNA of the CDR3 is TGTGCCAGCAGTCCAAGACCGGGGGGCTACACCTTC. Translation: CASSPRPGGYTF.